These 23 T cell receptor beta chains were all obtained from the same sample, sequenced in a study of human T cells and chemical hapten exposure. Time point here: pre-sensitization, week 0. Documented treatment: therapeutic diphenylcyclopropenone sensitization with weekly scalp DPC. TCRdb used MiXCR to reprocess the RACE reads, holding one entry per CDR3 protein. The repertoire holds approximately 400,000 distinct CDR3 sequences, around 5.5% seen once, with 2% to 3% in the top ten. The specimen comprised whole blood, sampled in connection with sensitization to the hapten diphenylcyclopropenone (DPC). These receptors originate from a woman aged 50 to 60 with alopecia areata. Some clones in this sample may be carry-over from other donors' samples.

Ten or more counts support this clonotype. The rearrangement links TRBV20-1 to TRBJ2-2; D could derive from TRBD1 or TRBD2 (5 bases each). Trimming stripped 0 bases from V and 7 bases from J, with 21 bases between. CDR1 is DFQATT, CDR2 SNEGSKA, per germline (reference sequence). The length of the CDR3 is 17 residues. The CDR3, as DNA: TGCAGTGCTAGAGATTTCAGAAGGGACCCTCAGGTCGGGGAGCTGTTTTTT. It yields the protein CSARDFRRDPQVGELFF.

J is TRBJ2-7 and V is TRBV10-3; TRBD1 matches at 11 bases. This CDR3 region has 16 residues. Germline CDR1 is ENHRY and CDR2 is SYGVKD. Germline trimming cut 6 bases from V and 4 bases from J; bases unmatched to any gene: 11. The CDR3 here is CAISPVPGQGGYEQYF. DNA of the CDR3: TGTGCCATCAGCCCCGTACCGGGACAGGGGGGATACGAGCAGTACTTC.

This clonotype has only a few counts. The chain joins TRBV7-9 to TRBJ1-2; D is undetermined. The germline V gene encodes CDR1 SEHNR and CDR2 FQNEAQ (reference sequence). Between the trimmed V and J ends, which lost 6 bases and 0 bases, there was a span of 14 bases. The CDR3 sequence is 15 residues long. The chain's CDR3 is CASSSWTGTNYGYTF. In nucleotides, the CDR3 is TGTGCCAGCAGTTCGTGGACGGGTACTAACTATGGCTACACCTTC.

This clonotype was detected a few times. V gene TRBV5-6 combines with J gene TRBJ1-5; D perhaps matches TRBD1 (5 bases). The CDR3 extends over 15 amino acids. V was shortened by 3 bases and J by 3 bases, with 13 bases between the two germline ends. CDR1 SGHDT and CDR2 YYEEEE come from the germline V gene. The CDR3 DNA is TGTGCCAGCAGCTCAGGAGCAGGGATCAATCAGCCCCAGCATTTT. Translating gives CASSSGAGINQPQHF.

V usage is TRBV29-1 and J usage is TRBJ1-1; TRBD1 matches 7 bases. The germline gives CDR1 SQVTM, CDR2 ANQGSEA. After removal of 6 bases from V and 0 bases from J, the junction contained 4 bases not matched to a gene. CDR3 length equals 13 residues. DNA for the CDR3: TGCAGCGTAGCGGGACAGATGAACACTGAAGCTTTCTTT. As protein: CSVAGQMNTEAFF.

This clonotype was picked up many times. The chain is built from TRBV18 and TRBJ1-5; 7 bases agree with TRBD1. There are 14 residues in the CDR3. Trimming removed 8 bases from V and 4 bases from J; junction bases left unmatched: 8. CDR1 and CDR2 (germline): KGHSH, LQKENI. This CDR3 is CASSSGGVNQPQHF. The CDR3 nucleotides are TGTGCCAGCAGTTCAGGGGGGGTAAATCAGCCCCAGCATTTT.

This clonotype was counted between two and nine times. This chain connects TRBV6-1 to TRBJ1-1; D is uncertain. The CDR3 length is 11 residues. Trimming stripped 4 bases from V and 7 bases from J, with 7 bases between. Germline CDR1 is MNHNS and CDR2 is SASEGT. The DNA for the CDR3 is TGTGCCAGCAGTGGGTGGGTTGAAGCTTTCTTT. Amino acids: CASSGWVEAFF.

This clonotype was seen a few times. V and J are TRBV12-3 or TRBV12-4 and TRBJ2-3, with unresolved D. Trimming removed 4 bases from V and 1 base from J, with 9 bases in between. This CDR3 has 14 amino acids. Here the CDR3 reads CASSWTDRTDTQYF. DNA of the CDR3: TGTGCCAGCAGTTGGACGGACCGCACAGATACGCAGTATTTT.

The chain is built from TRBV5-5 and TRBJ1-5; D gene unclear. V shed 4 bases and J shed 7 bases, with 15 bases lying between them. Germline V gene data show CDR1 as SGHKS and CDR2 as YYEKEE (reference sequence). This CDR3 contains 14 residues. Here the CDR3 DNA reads TGTGCCAGCAGCCTCATGGAGGCGAGGCAGCCCCAGCATTTT. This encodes CASSLMEARQPQHF.

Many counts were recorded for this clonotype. The CDR3 coding sequence is TGTGCCAGCAGGGAACTAGCGGGGGAATTAGATACGCAGTATTTT. Amino acid sequence: CASRELAGELDTQYF. This chain uses TRBV2 with TRBJ2-3; 11 bases match TRBD2. From germline, CDR1 is SNHLY and CDR2 FYNNEI. The CDR3 contains 15 residues. V shed 6 bases, J shed 5 bases, and the junction held 7 bases outside the gene matches.

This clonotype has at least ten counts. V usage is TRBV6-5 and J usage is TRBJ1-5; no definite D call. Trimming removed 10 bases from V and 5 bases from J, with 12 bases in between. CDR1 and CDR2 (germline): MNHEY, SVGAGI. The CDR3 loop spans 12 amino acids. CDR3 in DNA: TGTGCCACTCGCCAAGGCGATCAGCCCCAGCATTTT. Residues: CATRQGDQPQHF.

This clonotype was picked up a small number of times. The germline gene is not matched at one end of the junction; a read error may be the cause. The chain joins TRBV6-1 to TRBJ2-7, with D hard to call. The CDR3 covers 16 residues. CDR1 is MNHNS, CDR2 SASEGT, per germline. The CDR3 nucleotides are TGTGCAAGCAGTGACCTACCGTTACCCGCCTCGGGCGAGCAGTACTTC. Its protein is CASSDLPLPASGEQYF.

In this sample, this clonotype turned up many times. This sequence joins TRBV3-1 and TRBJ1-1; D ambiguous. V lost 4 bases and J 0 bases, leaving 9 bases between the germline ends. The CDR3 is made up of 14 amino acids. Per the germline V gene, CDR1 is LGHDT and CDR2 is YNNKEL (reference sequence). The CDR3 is CASSLDQMNTEAFF. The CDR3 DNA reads TGTGCCAGCAGCCTTGATCAGATGAACACTGAAGCTTTCTTT. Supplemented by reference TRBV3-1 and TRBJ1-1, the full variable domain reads DTAVSQTPKYLVTQMGNDKSIKCEQNLGHDTMYWYKQDSKKFLKIMFSYNNKELIINETVPNRFSPKSPDKAHLNLHINSLELGDSAVYFCASSLDQMNTEAFFGQGTRLTVV.

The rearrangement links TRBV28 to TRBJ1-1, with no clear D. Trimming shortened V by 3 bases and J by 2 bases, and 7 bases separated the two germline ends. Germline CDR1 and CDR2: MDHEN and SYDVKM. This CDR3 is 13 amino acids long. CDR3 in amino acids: CASSFGFNTEAFF. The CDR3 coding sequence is TGTGCCAGCAGTTTTGGGTTTAACACTGAAGCTTTCTTT.

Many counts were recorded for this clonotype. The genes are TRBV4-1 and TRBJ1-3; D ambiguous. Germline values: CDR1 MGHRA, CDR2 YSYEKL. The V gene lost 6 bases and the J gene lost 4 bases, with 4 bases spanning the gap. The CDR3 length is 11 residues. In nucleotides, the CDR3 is TGCGCCAGCAGGATGGGAAACACCATATATTTT. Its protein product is CASRMGNTIYF.

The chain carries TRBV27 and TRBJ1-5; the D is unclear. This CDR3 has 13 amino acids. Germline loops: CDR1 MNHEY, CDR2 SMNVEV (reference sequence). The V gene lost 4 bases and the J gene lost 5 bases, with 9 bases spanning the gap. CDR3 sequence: CASSSGRHQPQHF. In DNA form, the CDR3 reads TGTGCCAGCAGTTCGGGGAGGCATCAGCCCCAGCATTTT.

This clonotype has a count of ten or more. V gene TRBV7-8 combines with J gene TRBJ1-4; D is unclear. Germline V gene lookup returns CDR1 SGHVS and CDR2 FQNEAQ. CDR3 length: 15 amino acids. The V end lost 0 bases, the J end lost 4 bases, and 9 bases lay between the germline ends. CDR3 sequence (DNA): TGTGCCAGCAGCTTAGCGGGCCGAGTTAATGAAAAACTGTTTTTT. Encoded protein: CASSLAGRVNEKLFF.

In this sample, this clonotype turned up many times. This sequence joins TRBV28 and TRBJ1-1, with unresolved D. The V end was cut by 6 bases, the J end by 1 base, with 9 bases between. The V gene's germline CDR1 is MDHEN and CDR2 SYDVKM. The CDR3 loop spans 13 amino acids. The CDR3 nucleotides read TGTGCCAGCAGCCCAAACACGAACACTGAAGCTTTCTTT. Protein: CASSPNTNTEAFF.

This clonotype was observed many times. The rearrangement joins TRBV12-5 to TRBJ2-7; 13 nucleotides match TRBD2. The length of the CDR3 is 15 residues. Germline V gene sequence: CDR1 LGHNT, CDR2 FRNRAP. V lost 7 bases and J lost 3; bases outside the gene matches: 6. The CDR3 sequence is CASADGLAGVYEQYF. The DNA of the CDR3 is TGTGCTAGTGCCGACGGACTAGCGGGAGTCTACGAGCAGTACTTC.

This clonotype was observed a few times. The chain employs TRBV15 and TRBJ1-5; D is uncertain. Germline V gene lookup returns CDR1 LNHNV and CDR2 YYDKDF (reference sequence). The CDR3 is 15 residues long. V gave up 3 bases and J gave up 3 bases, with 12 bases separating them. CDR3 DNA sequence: TGTGCCACCAGCAGCTCCGACATTCTCAATCAGCCCCAGCATTTT. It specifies CATSSSDILNQPQHF. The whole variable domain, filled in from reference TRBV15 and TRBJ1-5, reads DAMVIQNPRYQVTQFGKPVTLSCSQTLNHNVMYWYQQKSSQAPKLLFHYYDKDFNNEADTPDNFQSRRPNTSFCFLDIRSPGLGDTAMYLCATSSSDILNQPQHFGDGTRLSIL.

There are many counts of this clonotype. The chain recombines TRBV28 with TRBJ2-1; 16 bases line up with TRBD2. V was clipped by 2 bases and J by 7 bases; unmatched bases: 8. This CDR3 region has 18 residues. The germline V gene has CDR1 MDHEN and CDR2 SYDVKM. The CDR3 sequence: CASSLPGLAGGLGNEQFF. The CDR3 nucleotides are TGTGCCAGCAGTTTACCGGGACTAGCGGGAGGGCTGGGGAATGAGCAGTTCTTC.

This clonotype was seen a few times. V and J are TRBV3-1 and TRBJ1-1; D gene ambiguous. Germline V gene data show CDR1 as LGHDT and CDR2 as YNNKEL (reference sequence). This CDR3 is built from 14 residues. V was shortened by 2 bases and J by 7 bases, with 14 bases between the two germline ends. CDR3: CASSQSLRGNEAFF. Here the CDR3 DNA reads TGTGCCAGCAGCCAATCCCTCCGGGGTAATGAAGCTTTCTTT.

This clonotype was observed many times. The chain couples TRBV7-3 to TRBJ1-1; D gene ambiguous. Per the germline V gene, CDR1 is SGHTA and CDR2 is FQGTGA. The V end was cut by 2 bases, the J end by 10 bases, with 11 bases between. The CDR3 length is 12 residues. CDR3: CASSLPGEGAFF. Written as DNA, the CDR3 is TGTGCCAGCAGCTTACCCGGAGAAGGAGCTTTCTTT.